Listed below are T cell receptor beta chains from one sample, sequenced in a study of blood T cell repertoires in COVID-19. Only in-frame clones appear in the TCRdb table, and some are missing; sequencing was by immunoSEQ multiplex PCR. The sample records 150,000 or so clones, roughly 87% being singletons. Sequencing was done on a sample of PBMCs or T cells enriched from blood (not recorded which). These TCRs come from a human donor with acute COVID-19. The donor label of this sample is uncertain. Both conserved end residues are part of each CDR3. Fields, in order: CDR3 DNA, CDR3 protein, clone size, J gene, D gene, V gene. A D gene is named only where the DNA matches it firmly. Size is stated for part of the rows, as once, few or many counts, or as a class when the clone is expanded.

TGCAGTGCTAGTTTTTACGGGGGGGGCCCAGATACGCAGTATTTT	CSASFYGGGPDTQYF	-	TRBJ2-3	TRBD2	TRBV20-1
TGCGCCAGCAGCCAAGACCTAGCGGGGGGGCTTTCGGTCGATGAGCAGTTCTTC	CASSQDLAGGLSVDEQFF	-	TRBJ2-1	TRBD2	TRBV4-3
TGCAGCGCCGGGGACAGGGGAGACTCTACCTTC	CSAGDRGDSTF	-	TRBJ1-2	TRBD1	TRBV29-1
TGTGCCAGCGGCTCAGGGTTGGCCTATAATTCACCCCTCCACTTT	CASGSGLAYNSPLHF	-	TRBJ1-6	-	TRBV9
TGTGCCACCAGTGATCCAGGTCCAGTAGAGCAGTACTTC	CATSDPGPVEQYF	-	TRBJ2-7	-	TRBV24-1
TGTGCCAGCAGTGAAGTTATACAGGGGAGCTATGGCTACACCTTC	CASSEVIQGSYGYTF	-	TRBJ1-2	TRBD1	TRBV2
TGTGCCAGCGAGAGAAACCAGGGCCCCGCTCGTACGCAGTATTTT	CASERNQGPARTQYF	-	TRBJ2-3	-	TRBV25-1
TGTGCCAGCAGCTTAGGGGTCGATAACACTGAAGCTTTCTTT	CASSLGVDNTEAFF	-	TRBJ1-1	-	TRBV5-4
TGTGCCAGTAGTACCCGCCCGGGCGGGGGGGCGTACAATGAGCAGTTCTTC	CASSTRPGGGAYNEQFF	-	TRBJ2-1	TRBD2	TRBV19
TGTGCCAGCAGTTACTCGAGCCCCGGGGAGCTGTTTTTT	CASSYSSPGELFF	-	TRBJ2-2	-	TRBV6-2/TRBV6-3
TGTGCCAGCAGTTCTAAGCGGAATCAGCCCCAGCATTTT	CASSSKRNQPQHF	-	TRBJ1-5	-	TRBV6-5
TGTGCCAGCAGCGTATTCCCTCAGGACACAGATACGCAGTATTTT	CASSVFPQDTDTQYF	-	TRBJ2-3	-	TRBV9
TGTGCCAGCAGCTTGGTTCGAGGAAGGGGTAATGAAAAACTGTTTTTT	CASSLVRGRGNEKLFF	-	TRBJ1-4	-	TRBV5-5
TGTGCCAGCAGCCTAAGGGCAGGGGAGACTGAAGCTTTCTTT	CASSLRAGETEAFF	-	TRBJ1-1	-	TRBV7-3
TGCGCCGGCAAAGCGGGGGGGCACCACACAGATACGCAGTATTTT	CAGKAGGHHTDTQYF	once	TRBJ2-3	TRBD2	TRBV5-1
TGTGCCATCGGGACGGGACAGGGGACGTCGGGGTCTCAGCCCCAGCATTTT	CAIGTGQGTSGSQPQHF	once	TRBJ1-5	TRBD1	TRBV10-3